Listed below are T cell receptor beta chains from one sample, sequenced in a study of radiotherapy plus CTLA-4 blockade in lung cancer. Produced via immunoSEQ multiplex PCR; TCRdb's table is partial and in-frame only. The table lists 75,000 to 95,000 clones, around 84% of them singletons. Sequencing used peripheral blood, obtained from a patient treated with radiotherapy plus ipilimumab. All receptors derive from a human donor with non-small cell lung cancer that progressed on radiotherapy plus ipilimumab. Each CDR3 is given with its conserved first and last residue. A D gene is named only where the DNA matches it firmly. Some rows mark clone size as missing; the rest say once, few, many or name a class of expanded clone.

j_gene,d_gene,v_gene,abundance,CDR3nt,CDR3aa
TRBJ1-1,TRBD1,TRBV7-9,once,TGTGCCAGCAGCTTAACAGGGGGGGATGCTGAAGCTTTCTTT,CASSLTGGDAEAFF
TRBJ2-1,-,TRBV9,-,TGTGCCAGCAGCGTAGCTTGGAGAGGGCTAGCCGACAATGAGCAGTTCTTC,CASSVAWRGLADNEQFF
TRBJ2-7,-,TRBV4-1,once,TGCGCCAGCAGCCAAGATAATGGCAGGGGTATTGCTTACGAGCAGTACTTC,CASSQDNGRGIAYEQYF
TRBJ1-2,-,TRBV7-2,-,TGTGCCAGCAGCTTATATGAGACGGGAGCTCATTATGGCTACACCTTC,CASSLYETGAHYGYTF
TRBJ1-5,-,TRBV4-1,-,TGCGCCAGCAGCCAAGGCGTGGCTAATCAGCCCCAGCATTTT,CASSQGVANQPQHF
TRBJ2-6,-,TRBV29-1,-,TGCAGCGTCGATGGACAGAACTCTGGGGCCAACGTCCTGACTTTC,CSVDGQNSGANVLTF
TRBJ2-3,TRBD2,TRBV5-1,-,TGCGCCAGCAGCTCGGGCGGGCCGAAATCGACTAGCGGGAGGGTCAGCACAGATACGCAGTATTTT,CASSSGGPKSTSGRVSTDTQYF
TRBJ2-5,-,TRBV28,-,TGTGCCAGCAGTTTTTGGCGGAGCCAAGAGACCCAGTACTTC,CASSFWRSQETQYF
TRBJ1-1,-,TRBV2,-,TGTGCCAGCAGCCTTAGTATGAACACTGAAGCTTTCTTT,CASSLSMNTEAFF
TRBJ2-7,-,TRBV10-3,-,TGTGCCATCAGTGACCCGACCGGGGTCTACGAGCAGTACTTC,CAISDPTGVYEQYF
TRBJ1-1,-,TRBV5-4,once,TGTGCCAGCAGCTTGCGGGGCGTGATCTTCACTGAAGCTTTCTTT,CASSLRGVIFTEAFF
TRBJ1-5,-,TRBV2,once,TGTGCCAGCAGTGGGCTCCCCAATCAGCCCCAGCATTTT,CASSGLPNQPQHF
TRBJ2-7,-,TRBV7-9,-,TGTGCCAGCAGCTTAACCCCAGATAGCTCCTACGAGCAGTACTTC,CASSLTPDSSYEQYF
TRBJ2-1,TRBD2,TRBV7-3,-,TGTGCCAGCAGCCCCGGGCTAGCGGGAGGCAATGAGCAGTTCTTC,CASSPGLAGGNEQFF
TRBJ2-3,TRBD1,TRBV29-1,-,TGCAGCGCCGAGAGGGGGCTAGGCACAGATACGCAGTATTTT,CSAERGLGTDTQYF
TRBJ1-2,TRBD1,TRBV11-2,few,TGTGCCAGCAGCGGCCGGGACAGGATGTCGGATGGCTACACCTTC,CASSGRDRMSDGYTF
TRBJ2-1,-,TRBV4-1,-,TGCGCCAGCAGCCAAGTTAGCTCGCCGGACGAGCAGTTCTTC,CASSQVSSPDEQFF
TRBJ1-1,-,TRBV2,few,TGTGCCAGCAGTTTAAACGCCGGAAACACTGAAGCTTTCTTT,CASSLNAGNTEAFF
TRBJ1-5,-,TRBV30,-,TGTGCCTGGAGCACAGGAGATAGCAATCAGCCCCAGCATTTT,CAWSTGDSNQPQHF
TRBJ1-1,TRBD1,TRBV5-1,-,TGCGCCAGCAGCTTGGACACAGGGGGCTCGGCTGAAGCTTTCTTT,CASSLDTGGSAEAFF
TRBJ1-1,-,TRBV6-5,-,TGTGCCACCAGTGATCGTGACACCGAAGCTTTCTTT,CATSDRDTEAFF
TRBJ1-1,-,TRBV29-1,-,TGCAGCGTCAACAGCCTAGAGAACCTGGGCACTGAAGCTTTCTTT,CSVNSLENLGTEAFF
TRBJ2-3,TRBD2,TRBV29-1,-,TGCAGCGTACACGGACTAGCGGGAGTCGCGACAGATACGCAGTATTTT,CSVHGLAGVATDTQYF
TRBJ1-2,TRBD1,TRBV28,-,TGTGCCAGCAGTTTAACAGGGACAGTCTATGGCTACACCTTC,CASSLTGTVYGYTF
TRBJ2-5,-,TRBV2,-,TGTGCCAGCAGGGCAGGGAGAGAGACCCAGTACTTC,CASRAGRETQYF
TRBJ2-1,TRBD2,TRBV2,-,TGTGCCAGCAGTGAAATGGCGGGAGGGTATGCAAATGAGCAGTTCTTC,CASSEMAGGYANEQFF
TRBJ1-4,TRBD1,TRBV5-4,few,TGTGCCAGCAGGGGACAGGGGAGTGAAAAACTGTTTTTT,CASRGQGSEKLFF
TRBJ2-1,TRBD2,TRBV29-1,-,TGCAGCGGCGGGGGGGGACTAGCGGGAGGGCCTTACAATGAGCAGTTCTTC,CSGGGGLAGGPYNEQFF
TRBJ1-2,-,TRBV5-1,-,TGCGCCAGCAGCTTGGCAGGAAGATCGGGCTACACCTTC,CASSLAGRSGYTF
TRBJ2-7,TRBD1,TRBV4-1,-,TGCGCCAGCAGCCAAGGTCGACAGGGGTACGAGCAGTACTTC,CASSQGRQGYEQYF
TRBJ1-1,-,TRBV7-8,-,TGTGCCAGCAGCTTAAGTCGGCGGGGGCGGGAGAACACTGAAGCTTTCTTT,CASSLSRRGRENTEAFF
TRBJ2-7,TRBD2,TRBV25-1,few,TGTGCCAGCAGTGATGATAGGCTAGCGGGAACAGTGCAGTACTTC,CASSDDRLAGTVQYF
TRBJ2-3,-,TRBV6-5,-,TGTGCCAGCAGTGGCCGGGCCCCTCGCACAGATACGCAGTATTTT,CASSGRAPRTDTQYF
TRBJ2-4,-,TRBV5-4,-,TGTGCCAGCAGCTTGGTAACGGGGAATCAGTACTTC,CASSLVTGNQYF
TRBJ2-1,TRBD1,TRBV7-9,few,TGTGCCAGCAGCCCTGGAACCGGGACAGTCTACAATGAGCAGTTCTTC,CASSPGTGTVYNEQFF
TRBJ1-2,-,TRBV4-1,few,TGCGCCAGCAGCCAAGTTTTCGGGAACTCTGGCTACACCTTC,CASSQVFGNSGYTF
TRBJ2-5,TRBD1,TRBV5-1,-,TGCGCCAGCAGCAAGGGGACAGGGGGGTGGGAGACCCAGTACTTC,CASSKGTGGWETQYF
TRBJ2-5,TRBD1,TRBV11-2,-,TGTGCCAGCAGTTTTCAGACAGGGGGCGGAAAGGAGACCCAGTACTTC,CASSFQTGGGKETQYF
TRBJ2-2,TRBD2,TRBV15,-,TGTGCCACCAGCAGAGATGTAGGGCTAGCGGGAGCTAAGGGCGGGGAGCTGTTTTTT,CATSRDVGLAGAKGGELFF
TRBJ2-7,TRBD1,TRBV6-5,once,TGTGCCAGCAGTTCACAGGGGATGGCATCCTACGAGCAGTACTTC,CASSSQGMASYEQYF
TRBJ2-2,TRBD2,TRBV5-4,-,TGTGCCAGCAGCTTGGGGGGACCTAGCGGGAACACCGGGGAGCTGTTTTTT,CASSLGGPSGNTGELFF
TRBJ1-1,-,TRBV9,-,TGTGCCAGCAGCGTCCATCAGGGGAACACTGAAGCTTTCTTT,CASSVHQGNTEAFF
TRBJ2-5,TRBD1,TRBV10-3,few,TGTGCCATCAGCCCCCCGGGACAGATGGGAGAGACCCAGTACTTC,CAISPPGQMGETQYF
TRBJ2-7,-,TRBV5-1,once,TGCGCCAGCAGCCCTCAAGGAGCGGACTGGGGGTACGAGCAGTACTTC,CASSPQGADWGYEQYF
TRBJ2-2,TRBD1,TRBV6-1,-,TGTGCCAGCGCCACAGGGGGTAACGGGGAGCTGTTTTTT,CASATGGNGELFF
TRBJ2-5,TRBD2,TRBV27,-,TGTGCCAGCAGTTTATTCCCTAGCGGCTACCAAGAGACCCAGTACTTC,CASSLFPSGYQETQYF
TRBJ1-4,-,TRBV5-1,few,TGCGCCAGCAGTAGTGCAACTAATGAAAAACTGTTTTTT,CASSSATNEKLFF
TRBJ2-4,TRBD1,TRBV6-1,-,TGTGCCAGCAGTGAAAGGCCAGGGGGCGCAAACATTCAGTACTTC,CASSERPGGANIQYF
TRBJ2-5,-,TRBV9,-,TGTGCCAGCAGCGTAGGGGATCTGAAAGAGACCCAGTACTTC,CASSVGDLKETQYF